One TCR beta chain is described in this entry. Its specificity is unknown. It was 5'RACE with constant-segment primers that produced the TCR alpha and TCR beta cDNA libraries, which carried sample barcodes and UMIs. Using its own MiXCR run on the 5' RACE reads, TCRdb lists one record per CDR3 protein. The repertoire holds under 300,000 distinct CDR3 sequences, with approximately 8% as singletons. This record belongs to a study of T-cell memory formation after mild COVID-19. Study-wide findings and caveats: Whereas later expanders leaned CD4+, clones contracting day 15 to 85 showed a balanced CD4/CD8 makeup. The study detected some responding clones in pre-infection memory, suggesting cross-reactive memory joined.

V lost 2 bases and J lost 2, with 10 bases in between. The germline gives CDR1 MNHEY, CDR2 SMNVEV (reference sequence). The CDR3 covers 15 residues. The sample comprised PBMCs or a T cell subset sorted from them (not recorded which). The chain combines TRBV27 with TRBJ1-5, with D possibly being TRBD1 (6 bases). This receptor was taken from a man between 18 and 29 years old who had mild COVID-19 (a few samples of this study predate the infection). Cell type and time point are not known. The chain's CDR3 is CASSLTGHGNQPQHF. The CDR3 DNA is TGTGCCAGCAGTTTAACGGGACACGGCAATCAGCCCCAGCATTTT.